This T cell receptor (beta chain) comes out of a study of long-term antiretroviral therapy in people with HIV. Germline lookup yields CDR1 SGHRS and CDR2 YFSETQ. The CDR3 loop spans 16 amino acids. The V and J ends lost 3 bases and 4 bases respectively, with 16 bases between them. It was version v3.0 of the immunoSEQ assay that was run at survey level. Only in-frame clones appear in the TCRdb table, and some are missing; sequencing was by immunoSEQ multiplex PCR. The sample includes approximately 25,000 clones, 70% to 85% of them seen just once. The specimen comprised unsorted PBMCs, sampled 1.2 years after starting antiretroviral therapy. The receptor comes from a woman in her 40s with HIV. V and J are TRBV5-1 and TRBJ2-2; D unresolved. The CDR3 sequence: CASSSALGWGTGELFF. The CDR3 DNA is TGCGCCAGCAGCTCCGCTCTGGGGTGGGGCACCGGGGAGCTGTTTTTT.